These 7 T cell receptor beta chains originate from one sample sequenced in a study of T cell repertoires in cytomegalovirus infection. TCRdb called the reads again in MiXCR, with one record for every CDR3 protein. The table lists just over 300,000 distinct CDR3 sequences, about 17% of them singletons. Sequenced sample: PBMCs. The receptors originated from a human donor in good health (CMV status not recorded). Some clones in this sample may be carry-over from other donors' samples.

The chain carries TRBV20-1 and TRBJ2-2; 7 bases align to TRBD1. V trimming: 0 bases; J trimming: 3 bases; junction bases outside the gene matches: 4. The germline gives CDR1 DFQATT, CDR2 SNEGSKA (reference sequence). There are 15 residues in the CDR3. DNA for the CDR3: TGCAGTGCTAGAGACAACAGGGGCCACACCGGGGAGCTGTTTTTT. Translation gives CSARDNRGHTGELFF.

The rearrangement links TRBV2 to TRBJ1-5; the match to TRBD1 covers 12 bases. CDR3 length: 14 amino acids. V was pared by 6 bases and J by 6 bases, with 3 bases of the junction left unmatched. Germline-derived CDR1 and CDR2 are SNHLY and FYNNEI. The CDR3 DNA sequence: TGTGCCAGCAGCCAGGGACAGGGGGCTCAGCCCCAGCATTTT. As protein: CASSQGQGAQPQHF.

This clonotype was recorded a few times. V and J are TRBV9 and TRBJ2-3; 7 bases match TRBD2. This CDR3 is 16 amino acids long. Germline V lookup: CDR1 SGDLS, CDR2 YYNGEE. V lost 0 bases to trimming and J lost 3 bases; unmatched junction nucleotides: 7. For the CDR3, the DNA is TGTGCCAGCAGCGTAGCGAGCGGGATGTGGACAGATACGCAGTATTTT. This codes for CASSVASGMWTDTQYF.

The rearrangement links TRBV12-3 or TRBV12-4 to TRBJ1-2; no clear D. V lost 6 bases and J 4 bases, leaving 12 bases between the germline ends. This CDR3 has 13 residues. As DNA, the CDR3 is TGTGCCAGCAGCGTGGACCGTGTCTATGGCTACACCTTC. Translated: CASSVDRVYGYTF.

This clonotype was detected only a few times. The chain employs TRBV6-2 or TRBV6-3 and TRBJ2-4; perhaps D is TRBD1 or TRBD2 (6 bases each). Per the germline V gene, CDR1 is MNHEY and CDR2 is SVGEGT. Trimming removed 6 bases from V and 2 bases from J, with 17 bases in between. The CDR3 has 16 amino acids. CDR3 sequence (DNA): TGTGCCAGCAGCAGAACAGGGACTGGGACCAAAAACATTCAGTACTTC. Translating gives CASSRTGTGTKNIQYF.

This clonotype was recorded a few times. This chain links TRBV6-6 with TRBJ1-2; D call uncertain. This CDR3 region has 13 residues. The germline gives CDR1 MNHNY, CDR2 SVGAGI (reference sequence). Trimming took 2 bases from V and 4 from J, leaving 8 bases between them. CDR3 coding DNA: TGTGCCAGCAGTTACGAGGGTGGCTATGGCTACACCTTC. Protein sequence: CASSYEGGYGYTF.

This clonotype was counted a few times. The rearrangement links TRBV6-5 to TRBJ2-7, with D perhaps TRBD2 (7 bases). V lost 7 bases and J lost 1, with 17 bases in between. This CDR3 has 15 amino acids. Per the germline V gene, CDR1 is MNHEY and CDR2 is SVGAGI. In nucleotides, the CDR3 is TGTGCCAGCACTAACGGGGGGCTGGGGTCCTACGAGCAGTACTTC. Translated, it gives CASTNGGLGSYEQYF.